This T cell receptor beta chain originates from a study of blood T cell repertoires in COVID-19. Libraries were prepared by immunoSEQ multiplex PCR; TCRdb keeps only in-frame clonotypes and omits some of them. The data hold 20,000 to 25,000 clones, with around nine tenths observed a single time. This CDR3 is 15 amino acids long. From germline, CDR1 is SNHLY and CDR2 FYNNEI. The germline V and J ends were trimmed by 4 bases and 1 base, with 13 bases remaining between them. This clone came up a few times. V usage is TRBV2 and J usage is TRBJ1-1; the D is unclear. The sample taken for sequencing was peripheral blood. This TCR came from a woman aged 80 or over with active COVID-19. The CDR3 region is CASSVEGWENTEAFF. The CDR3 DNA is TGTGCCAGCAGTGTTGAGGGATGGGAGAACACTGAAGCTTTCTTT. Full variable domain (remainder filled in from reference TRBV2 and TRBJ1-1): EPEVTQTPSHQVTQMGQEVILRCVPISNHLYFYWYRQILGQKVEFLVSFYNNEISEKSEIFDDQFSVERPDGSNFTLKIRSTKLEDSAMYFCASSVEGWENTEAFFGQGTRLTVV.